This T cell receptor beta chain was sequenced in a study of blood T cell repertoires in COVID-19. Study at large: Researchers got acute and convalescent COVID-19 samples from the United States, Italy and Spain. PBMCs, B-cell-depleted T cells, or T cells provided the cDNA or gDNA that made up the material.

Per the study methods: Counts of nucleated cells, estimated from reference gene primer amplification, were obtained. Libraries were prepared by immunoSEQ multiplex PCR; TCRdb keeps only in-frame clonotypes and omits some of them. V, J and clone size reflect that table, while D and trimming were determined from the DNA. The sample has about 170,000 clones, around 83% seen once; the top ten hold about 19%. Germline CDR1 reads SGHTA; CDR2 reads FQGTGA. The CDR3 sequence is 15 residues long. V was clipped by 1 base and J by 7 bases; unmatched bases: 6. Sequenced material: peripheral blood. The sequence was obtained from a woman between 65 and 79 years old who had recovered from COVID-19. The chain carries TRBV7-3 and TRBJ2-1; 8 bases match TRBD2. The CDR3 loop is CASSLNGRAWNEQFF. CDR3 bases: TGTGCCAGCAGCTTAAACGGGAGGGCGTGGAATGAGCAGTTCTTC.